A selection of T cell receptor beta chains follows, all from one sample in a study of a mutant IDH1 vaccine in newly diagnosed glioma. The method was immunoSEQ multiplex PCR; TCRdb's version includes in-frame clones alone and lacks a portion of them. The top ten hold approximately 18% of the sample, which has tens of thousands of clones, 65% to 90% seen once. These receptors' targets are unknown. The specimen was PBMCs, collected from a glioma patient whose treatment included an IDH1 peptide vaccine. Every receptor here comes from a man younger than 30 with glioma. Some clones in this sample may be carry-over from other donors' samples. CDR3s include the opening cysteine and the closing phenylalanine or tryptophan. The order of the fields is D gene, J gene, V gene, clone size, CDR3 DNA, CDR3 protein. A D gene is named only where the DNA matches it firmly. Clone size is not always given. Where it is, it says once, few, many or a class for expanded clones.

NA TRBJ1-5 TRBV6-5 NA TGTGCCAGCAGTTTTAGACGGAGCAATCAGCCCCAGCATTTT CASSFRRSNQPQHF
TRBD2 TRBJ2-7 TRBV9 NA TGTGCCAGCAGTGATCCCTTAGCGGGCAGCTCCTACGAGCAGTACTTC CASSDPLAGSSYEQYF
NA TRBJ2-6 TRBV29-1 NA TGCAGCGTCCCCCGGGACTCTGGGGCCAACGTCCTGACTTTC CSVPRDSGANVLTF
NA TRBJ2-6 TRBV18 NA TGTGCCAGCTCACCGGCAGGGGTGAACTCTGGGGCCAACGTCCTGACTTTC CASSPAGVNSGANVLTF
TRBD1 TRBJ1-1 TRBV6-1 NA TGTGCCAGCAGACTCATACAGGGGGGGACTGAAGCTTTCTTT CASRLIQGGTEAFF
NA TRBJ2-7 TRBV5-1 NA TGCGCCAGCAGTTGGACAGTTCCCCGTGAGAACGAGCAGTACTTC CASSWTVPRENEQYF
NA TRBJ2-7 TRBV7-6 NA TGTGCCAGCAGCTCGATCCCCCTAGCCGGAGAGCACGAGCAGTACTTC CASSSIPLAGEHEQYF
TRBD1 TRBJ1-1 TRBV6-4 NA TGTGCCAGCAGACCTGGGGACAGAGAGCCTGAAGCTTTCTTT CASRPGDREPEAFF
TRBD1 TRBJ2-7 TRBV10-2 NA TGCGCCAGCAGGTCACAGGGGGGAACCTACGAGCAGTACTTC CASRSQGGTYEQYF
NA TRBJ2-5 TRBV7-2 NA TGTGCCAGCAGCCAATTCGTCAGGGCGCAAGAGACCCAGTACTTC CASSQFVRAQETQYF
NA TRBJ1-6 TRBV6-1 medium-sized TGTGCCAGCCTCAGGGAGCCCTATAATTCACCCCTCCACTTT CASLREPYNSPLHF
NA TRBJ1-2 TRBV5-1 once TGCGCCAGCAGCCCCGGACGGCGTGGCTACACCTTC CASSPGRRGYTF
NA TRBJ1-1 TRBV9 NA TGTGCCAGCAGCGTCCAGGGAGGGTTCGGTGAAGCTTTCTTT CASSVQGGFGEAFF
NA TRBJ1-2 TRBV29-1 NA TGCAGCGTTCTGGGACAAGCCTACACCTTC CSVLGQAYTF
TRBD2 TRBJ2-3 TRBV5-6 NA TGTGCCAGCAGCCAACGGGGGGGCGGAACAGATACGCAGTATTTT CASSQRGGGTDTQYF
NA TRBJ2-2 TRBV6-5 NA TGTGCCAGCAGTTACGGGGTAACCGGGGAGCTGTTTTTT CASSYGVTGELFF
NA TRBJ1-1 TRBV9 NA TGTGCCAGCAGCGTAGCAGCGGGGGGTGGTGAAGCTTTCTTT CASSVAAGGGEAFF
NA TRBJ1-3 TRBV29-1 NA TGCAGCGTTCTCCAGAACTCTGGAAACACCATATATTTT CSVLQNSGNTIYF
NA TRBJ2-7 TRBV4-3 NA TGCGCCAGCAGCCAAGATAGGGCTAGCAAGAACCACGAGCAGTACTTC CASSQDRASKNHEQYF
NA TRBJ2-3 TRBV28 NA TGTGCCACCCTTGCCTATACGCAGTATTTT CATLAYTQYF
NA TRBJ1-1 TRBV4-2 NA TGTGCCAGCAGCCAGGGGGCCGTGAACACTGAAGCTTTCTTT CASSQGAVNTEAFF
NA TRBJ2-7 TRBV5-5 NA TGTGCCAGCAGCTTGGGAGGGCCGCAGTACTTC CASSLGGPQYF
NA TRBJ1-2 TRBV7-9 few TGTGCCAGCAGCTTAGTCTTACAGGGCAACTATGGCTACACCTTC CASSLVLQGNYGYTF
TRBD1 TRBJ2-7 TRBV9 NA TGTGCCAGCAGCGTAGCTGACAGGGCTGCGCGCGAGCAGTACTTC CASSVADRAAREQYF
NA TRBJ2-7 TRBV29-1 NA TGCAGCGTTGAAGTACAGGCGCCGGGCGAGCAGTACTTC CSVEVQAPGEQYF
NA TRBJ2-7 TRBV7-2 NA TGTGCCAGCAGCCCAAGCGGGCTGGCCTACGAGCAGTACTTC CASSPSGLAYEQYF
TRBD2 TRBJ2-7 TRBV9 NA TGTGCCAGCACCCCTGGTGGCGGGGGGGGATACGAGCAGTACTTC CASTPGGGGGYEQYF
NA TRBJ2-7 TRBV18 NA TGTGCCAGCTCACCACGGCTGCAGGAGGTAGAGCAGTACTTC CASSPRLQEVEQYF
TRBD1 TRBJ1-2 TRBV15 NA TGTGCCACCCTACATCGTAGTCCGAGGACAGGGTACGAAAGACGACATGGCTACACCTTC CATLHRSPRTGYERRHGYTF
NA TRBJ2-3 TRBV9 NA TGTGCCAGCAGCGCCCCCGGAGCTGCAGATACGCAGTATTTT CASSAPGAADTQYF
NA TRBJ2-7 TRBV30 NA TGTGCCTGGAGTGTTCTAGGTTTGGGCGAGCAGTACTTC CAWSVLGLGEQYF
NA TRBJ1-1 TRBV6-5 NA TGTGCCAGCAGTTATTCCACAGGGTCCATGAACACTGAAGCTTTCTTT CASSYSTGSMNTEAFF
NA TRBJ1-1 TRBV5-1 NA TGCGCCAGCAGCGTTTCGGGCAGTAACACTGAAGCTTTCTTT CASSVSGSNTEAFF
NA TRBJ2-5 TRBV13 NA TGTGCCAGCAGCGCCAGGGGGGCGGACCCCATCCAAGAGACCCAGTACTTC CASSARGADPIQETQYF
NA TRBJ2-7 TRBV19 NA TGTGCCGGTCATTGTCAGGGGGGCTCCTACGAGCAGTACTTC CAGHCQGGSYEQYF
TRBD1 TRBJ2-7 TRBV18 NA TGTGCCAGCTCACCATCGACAGGGGGTGGCGAGCAGTACTTC CASSPSTGGGEQYF
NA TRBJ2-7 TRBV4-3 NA TGCGCCAGCAGCCAAGTGGCAGATTACTCCTACGAGCAGTACTTC CASSQVADYSYEQYF
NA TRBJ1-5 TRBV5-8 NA TGTGCCAGCAGCTTGCTGTCTCAGCCCCAGCATTTT CASSLLSQPQHF
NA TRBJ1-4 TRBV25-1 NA TGTGCCAGCACCCCTGGAGGGGCTCTGAGTGAAAAACTGTTTTTT CASTPGGALSEKLFF
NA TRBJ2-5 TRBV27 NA TGTGCCATCCGTTGGGGAGAGACCCAGTACTTC CAIRWGETQYF
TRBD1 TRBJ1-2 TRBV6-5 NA TGTGCCAGCAGTCCCCGGGACAGAGGGCGTTATGGCTACACCTTC CASSPRDRGRYGYTF
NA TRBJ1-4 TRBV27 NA TGTGCCAGCAGTCATGGACAAAGGGAAAAACTGTTTTTT CASSHGQREKLFF
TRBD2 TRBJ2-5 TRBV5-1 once TGCGCCAGCAGCTTAATGACTAGCGAGACCCAGTACTTC CASSLMTSETQYF
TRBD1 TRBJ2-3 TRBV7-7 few TGTGCTAGCAGCTTAGCGTCGGGACAGGGGGCGACAGATACGCAGTATTTT CASSLASGQGATDTQYF
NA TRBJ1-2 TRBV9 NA TGTGCCAGCAGCAACCGGGACCGCCCTAACTATGGCTACACCTTC CASSNRDRPNYGYTF
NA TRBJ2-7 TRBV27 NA TGTGCCAGCACGCGGGGGCAAGGCTACGAGCAGTACTTC CASTRGQGYEQYF
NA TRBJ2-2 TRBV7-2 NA TGTGCCAGCAGCTTAGAACGGGTTGAGAACACCGGGGAGCTGTTTTTT CASSLERVENTGELFF
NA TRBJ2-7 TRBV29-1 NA TGCAGCGCCTCGGGGAGGGGGGTTCTCTACGAGCAGTACTTC CSASGRGVLYEQYF
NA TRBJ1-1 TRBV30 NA TGTGCCTGGAGTGCTGGAATTCACAACACTGAAGCTTTCTTT CAWSAGIHNTEAFF
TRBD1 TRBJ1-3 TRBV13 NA TGTGCCAGCAGCTACCGGACAGGGGGCGGAAACACCATATATTTT CASSYRTGGGNTIYF
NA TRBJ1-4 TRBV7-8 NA TGTGCCAGCAGCTTAGGGGAGAGGGAGGTGGATGAAAAACTGTTTTTT CASSLGEREVDEKLFF
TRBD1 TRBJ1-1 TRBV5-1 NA TGCGCCAGCAGCTTGACCGGACAGGGGTTAATGAACACTGAAGCTTTCTTT CASSLTGQGLMNTEAFF
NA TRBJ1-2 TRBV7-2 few TGTGCCAGCAGCCTCCGGGACATGACCTATGGCTACACCTTC CASSLRDMTYGYTF
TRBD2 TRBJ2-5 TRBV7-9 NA TGTGCCAGCAGCTTATTACGGGAGGGAGTTCTGACCCAGTACTTC CASSLLREGVLTQYF
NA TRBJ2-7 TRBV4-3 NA TGCGCCAGCAGCCAAGCCATGAGGGGCCGGGAGCAGTACTTC CASSQAMRGREQYF
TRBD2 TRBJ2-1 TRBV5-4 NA TGTGCCAGCAGCTTCTTACTAGCGGGAGCAAATGAGCAGTTCTTC CASSFLLAGANEQFF
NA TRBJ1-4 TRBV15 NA TGTGCCACCAGCCCCCGGCCTTTTGCAACTAATGAAAAACTGTTTTTT CATSPRPFATNEKLFF
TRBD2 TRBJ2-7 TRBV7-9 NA TGTGCCAGCAGCTTAGCTACTAGCGGGAGGGGGGGTCGGATCTACGAGCAGTACTTC CASSLATSGRGGRIYEQYF
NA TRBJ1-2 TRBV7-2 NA TGTGCCAGCAGCCCCTCTAGATATGGCTACACCTTC CASSPSRYGYTF
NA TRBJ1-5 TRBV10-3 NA TGTGCCATCAGTGAGTTCCGCGAAGGGGAGGGCAATCAGCCCCAGCATTTT CAISEFREGEGNQPQHF